This TCR beta chain was retrieved from a study of radiotherapy plus CTLA-4 blockade in lung cancer. Study as a whole: Overall, less than 20% of patients showed an objective response, while approximately 28% attained disease control. General observations from the study: Among reported predictors of response, early blood T cell clone dynamics with interferon-beta performed best.

This CDR3 comprises 13 residues. The V end was cut by 2 bases, the J end by 2 bases, with 6 bases between. Germline values: CDR1 WSHSY, CDR2 SAAADI. The data were produced by immunoSEQ multiplex PCR, yet TCRdb's version contains in-frame clones alone and is incomplete. The sample includes approximately 28,000 clones, less than 80% of them seen just once. Enrolled patients, whose metastatic non-small-cell lung cancer was chemo-refractory, received focal radiation plus CTLA-4 blockade with ipilimumab. As for this clone: Its antigen is as yet unknown.

This rearrangement joins TRBV10-2 to TRBJ1-2; D might be TRBD1 (5 bases). The TCR originated in a human donor with non-small cell lung cancer who had stable disease on radiotherapy plus ipilimumab. The specimen comprised peripheral blood, sampled from a patient treated with radiotherapy plus ipilimumab. The CDR3 here is CASSEGGNYGYTF. The CDR3 bases are TGCGCCAGCAGTGAGGGGGGAAACTATGGCTACACCTTC.